The rows below give T cell receptor beta chains drawn from one sample of a study of T cell repertoires in ileal Crohn's disease. Method: immunoSEQ multiplex PCR; TCRdb's copy keeps in-frame clones and lacks some. Found here are over 11,000 clones, 70% to 85% of them singletons; the top ten hold approximately 6%. The source material was ileal tissue. The source of these receptors is an adult with Crohn's disease. The CDR3 runs from the conserved cysteine through the conserved F or W. A D gene is named only where the DNA matches it firmly. Part of the rows lack a size; the others show once, few, many or a class for expanded clones.

clone size,V gene,D gene,J gene,CDR3 DNA,CDR3 protein
NA,TRBV6-1,NA,TRBJ2-7,TGTGCCAGCAGTGAACCCAGCCGGAGCTCCTACGAGCAGTACTTC,CASSEPSRSSYEQYF
NA,TRBV7-9,NA,TRBJ2-7,TGTGCCAGCAGCTTAGGGCAGGGGTACGACGAGCAGTACTTC,CASSLGQGYDEQYF
NA,TRBV19,TRBD1,TRBJ2-7,TGTGCCAGTAGTATCTGGCGACAGGGTACCTACGAGCAGTACTTC,CASSIWRQGTYEQYF
NA,TRBV30,TRBD1,TRBJ2-3,TGTGCCTGGAGTATCCTTCCGGGACAGGGGGCCGCGGTCGGTACGCAGTATTTT,CAWSILPGQGAAVGTQYF
NA,TRBV7-9,NA,TRBJ2-3,TGTGCCAGCAGCCGACCGTTCGTGGAGGATACGCAGTATTTT,CASSRPFVEDTQYF
NA,TRBV11-2,TRBD2,TRBJ2-7,TGTGCCAGCAGCCAAGGGACTAGCGGGGGGGCTTACCACGAGCAGTACTTC,CASSQGTSGGAYHEQYF
NA,TRBV6-1,NA,TRBJ1-2,TGTGCCAGCAGTGAAAGGGGAGACAGGAACTATGGCTACACCTTC,CASSERGDRNYGYTF
NA,TRBV6-1,NA,TRBJ2-7,TGTGCCAGCAGTGAAGCTGGGGCAGCCTACGAGCAGTACTTC,CASSEAGAAYEQYF
once,TRBV11-3,TRBD1,TRBJ2-7,TGTGCCAGCAGCCGTGGACAGGGGTGGGAGCAGTACTTC,CASSRGQGWEQYF
NA,TRBV7-9,TRBD1,TRBJ1-2,TGTGCCAGCAGCCCGGACAGGGGGCGAAGAGGCTACACCTTC,CASSPDRGRRGYTF
NA,TRBV5-1,NA,TRBJ2-3,TGCGCCAGCAGCTTTGGGGACTTTCCAGATACGCAGTATTTT,CASSFGDFPDTQYF
NA,TRBV19,NA,TRBJ2-7,TGTGCCAGTAGTATAGGGCGCGGGGTCTCCTACGAGCAGTACTTC,CASSIGRGVSYEQYF
NA,TRBV4-1,NA,TRBJ2-7,TGCGCCAGCAGCCAAGATTACAGTTATTTTTACGAGCAGTACTTC,CASSQDYSYFYEQYF
medium-sized,TRBV7-8,NA,TRBJ1-3,TGTGCCAGCAGCCCTACCGGAAACACCATATATTTT,CASSPTGNTIYF
NA,TRBV9,TRBD2,TRBJ2-3,TGTGCCAGCAGCGCCACGGGACTAGCCACAGATACGCAGTATTTT,CASSATGLATDTQYF
NA,TRBV18,TRBD1,TRBJ2-2,TGTGCCAGCTCACCACAGGAACAGGGGGCTAAGGAGCTGTTTTTT,CASSPQEQGAKELFF
NA,TRBV11-3,NA,TRBJ2-1,TGTGCCAGCAGCCCAGAGGGAGACGGTGAGCAGTTCTTC,CASSPEGDGEQFF
once,TRBV11-3,TRBD1,TRBJ1-1,TGTGCCAGCAGCTCCCGGACAGGGCCTGAAGCTTTCTTT,CASSSRTGPEAFF
NA,TRBV18,TRBD2,TRBJ2-7,TGTGCCAGCTCACCATCTAGCGGGGATCCCTACGAGCAGTACTTC,CASSPSSGDPYEQYF
NA,TRBV2,NA,TRBJ2-1,TGTGCCAGCAGTTATCAGGGTCCCAATGAGCAGTTCTTC,CASSYQGPNEQFF
few,TRBV7-9,NA,TRBJ2-2,TGTGCCAGCAACCAGGGAAACACCGGGGAGCTGTTTTTT,CASNQGNTGELFF
NA,TRBV10-3,NA,TRBJ1-1,TGTGCCATCAGTGAGTCCGGGGGAAGGGGCACTGAAGCTTTCTTT,CAISESGGRGTEAFF
NA,TRBV25-1,NA,TRBJ2-4,TGTGCCAGCAGTACCAGCGAACCCCGACAGGACATTCAGTACTTC,CASSTSEPRQDIQYF
NA,TRBV7-9,NA,TRBJ2-1,TGTGCCACCTTACTGAGGACTCCAGACAATGAGCAGTTCTTC,CATLLRTPDNEQFF
NA,TRBV6-5,TRBD1,TRBJ1-2,TGTGCCAGCACCCTGGGACAGGGCCATGGCTACACCTTC,CASTLGQGHGYTF
NA,TRBV12-5,TRBD1,TRBJ1-5,TGTGCTAGTGGTTTGGGACAGGGGATAAATCAGCCCCAGCATTTT,CASGLGQGINQPQHF
NA,TRBV30,NA,TRBJ1-5,TGTGCCTGGAGCAAGGTGTGGGGGGGCAATCAGCCCCAGCATTTT,CAWSKVWGGNQPQHF
NA,TRBV4-1,NA,TRBJ2-5,TGCGCCAGCAGCTTATGGGGACGGGAAGCGGGAGAGACCCAGTACTTC,CASSLWGREAGETQYF
NA,TRBV7-9,NA,TRBJ2-7,TGTGCCAGCAGCTTTCCCGAGAGCACCTACGAGCAGTACTTC,CASSFPESTYEQYF
NA,TRBV27,NA,TRBJ1-2,TGTGCCAGCACCGTCACCTCATCCCCATGGACAGTTCGCTATGGCTACACCTTC,CASTVTSSPWTVRYGYTF
NA,TRBV27,NA,TRBJ2-7,TGTGCCAGCAGTACCATTTCCGGGACACAATACGAGCAGTACTTC,CASSTISGTQYEQYF
NA,TRBV19,TRBD2,TRBJ2-7,TGTGCCAGCCGTTCCAGCGGGAGGGGGAGCTACGAGCAGTACTTC,CASRSSGRGSYEQYF
NA,TRBV5-6,NA,TRBJ2-1,TGTGCCAGCAGCCCAGACTTAAGTGGCTACAATGAGCAGTTCTTC,CASSPDLSGYNEQFF
NA,TRBV18,NA,TRBJ1-5,TGTGCCAGCTCAGCCTCGGGACAAGGCCAGCCCCAGCATTTT,CASSASGQGQPQHF
NA,TRBV30,TRBD2,TRBJ2-7,TGTGCCTGGAGTGTAAGGACTAGCGGGGGCCTTAGGCAGTACTTC,CAWSVRTSGGLRQYF
NA,TRBV4-1,NA,TRBJ1-1,TGCGCCAGCAGCTCCGTCGGGGGGGTTGGCACTGAAGCTTTCTTT,CASSSVGGVGTEAFF
NA,TRBV10-2,TRBD2,TRBJ2-3,TGCGCCAGCAGGGCGAGCGGGGGGGCCGCAGATACGCAGTATTTT,CASRASGGAADTQYF
NA,TRBV2,TRBD1,TRBJ2-7,TGTGCCAGCATGGAAGGACAGGGGGCCGAGCAGTACTTC,CASMEGQGAEQYF